Following are 17 T cell receptor beta chains from one sample sequenced in a study of neurological immune-mediated disorders. TCRdb fed the 5' RACE reads into MiXCR, producing one record per CDR3 protein. Counted here are about 36,000 distinct CDR3 sequences, about a tenth occurring once; the ten biggest clones make up 6.6%. What was sequenced was PBMCs. These TCRs come from a young woman with HTLV-1-associated myelopathy (HAM/TSP).

There are many counts of this clonotype. V is TRBV20-1 and J is TRBJ1-2; 11 positions agree with TRBD1. CDR1 DFQATT and CDR2 SNEGSKA come from the germline V gene (reference sequence). The V and J ends lost 7 bases and 4 bases, in that order; junction bases with no gene match: 8. CDR3 length: 14 residues. The DNA of the CDR3 is TGCAGTGACCAGGGACAGGGGGATTCCTATGGCTACACCTTC. Residues: CSDQGQGDSYGYTF.

This clonotype was counted at least ten times. The rearrangement joins TRBV7-2 to TRBJ2-2, with D perhaps matching TRBD2 (5 bases). Per germline, CDR1 SGHTA and CDR2 FQGNSA. Trimming shortened V by 1 base and J by 6 bases, and 15 bases separated the two germline ends. The CDR3 totals 16 residues. The CDR3 region is CASSLVSGLLAGELFF. The CDR3 DNA follows: TGTGCCAGCAGCTTAGTTTCCGGACTCCTGGCCGGGGAGCTGTTTTTT.

This clonotype was seen ten or more times. The chain links TRBV9 to TRBJ2-7; TRBD1 agrees at 9 bases. The CDR3 runs to 14 residues. The germline CDR1 and CDR2 sequences are SGDLS and YYNGEE. V lost 3 bases and J lost 3; bases outside the gene matches: 4. DNA for the CDR3: TGTGCCAGCAGCGCGGGACAGGGAGTCTACGAGCAGTACTTC. Amino acids: CASSAGQGVYEQYF.

This clonotype was picked up many times. The J gene is TRBJ1-1, the V gene TRBV6-1, with TRBD1 matching over 8 bases. The germline CDR1 and CDR2 sequences are MNHNS and SASEGT. The CDR3 has 16 residues. With 3 bases clipped from V and 8 bases from J, the junction kept 14 bases outside the gene matches. CDR3 in amino acids: CASSDGQGDFVGEAFF. CDR3 sequence (DNA): TGTGCCAGCAGTGACGGACAGGGCGATTTCGTTGGGGAAGCTTTCTTT.

At least ten counts were recorded for this clonotype. The V call is TRBV5-1, the J call TRBJ2-7, with D perhaps TRBD2 (6 bases). Trimming took 4 bases from V and 3 from J, leaving 11 bases between them. Germline V gene data show CDR1 as SGHRS and CDR2 as YFSETQ. CDR3 length: 13 residues. The CDR3 loop reads CASSRTGDYEQYF. The CDR3, as DNA: TGCGCCAGCAGCCGGACGGGGGACTACGAGCAGTACTTC. Looking up the rest from reference TRBV5-1 and TRBJ2-7 gives the full variable domain: KAGVTQTPRYLIKTRGQQVTLSCSPISGHRSVSWYQQTPGQGLQFLFEYFSETQRNKGNFPGRFSGRQFSNSRSEMNVSTLELGDSALYLCASSRTGDYEQYFGPGTRLTVT.

Ten or more counts support this clonotype. V and J are TRBV20-1 and TRBJ2-4, with D tentatively TRBD1 (5 bases). V was trimmed by 5 bases and J by 5 bases, leaving 19 bases between them. The CDR3 is 15 residues long. CDR1 is DFQATT, CDR2 SNEGSKA, per germline (reference sequence). The CDR3 DNA follows: TGCAGTGCTCCCCCAGAGGCAGGGCCCCAAAACATTCAGTACTTC. Protein: CSAPPEAGPQNIQYF.

This clonotype was recorded many times. This rearrangement joins TRBV5-1 to TRBJ2-3, with 9 bases lining up with TRBD1. The germline V gene has CDR1 SGHRS and CDR2 YFSETQ. V gave up 4 bases and J gave up 5 bases; unmatched junction bases: 5. The CDR3 contains 14 residues. Here the CDR3 reads CASSGGQGLDTQYF. CDR3 sequence (DNA): TGCGCCAGCAGCGGGGGACAGGGTCTAGATACGCAGTATTTT. The whole variable domain, filled in from reference TRBV5-1 and TRBJ2-3, reads KAGVTQTPRYLIKTRGQQVTLSCSPISGHRSVSWYQQTPGQGLQFLFEYFSETQRNKGNFPGRFSGRQFSNSRSEMNVSTLELGDSALYLCASSGGQGLDTQYFGPGTRLTVL.

This clonotype was observed many times. The chain uses TRBV20-1 and TRBJ2-5; D is uncertain. V lost 2 bases and J 5 bases, leaving 9 bases between the germline ends. Germline V CDR1 and CDR2: DFQATT, SNEGSKA (reference sequence). This CDR3 is 12 amino acids long. The CDR3 loop is CSARKDGETQYF. CDR3 nucleotide sequence: TGCAGTGCTAGAAAAGACGGGGAGACCCAGTACTTC.

This clonotype was found many times. This sequence joins TRBV20-1 and TRBJ2-2; D is ambiguous. V dropped 1 base and J dropped 6 bases, with 9 bases sitting between them. The CDR3 totals 13 residues. CDR1 is DFQATT, CDR2 SNEGSKA, per germline (reference sequence). The CDR3 region has the DNA TGCAGTGCTAGAGTTAGGGATGCCGGGGAGCTGTTTTTT. This gives the protein CSARVRDAGELFF.

This clonotype has at least ten counts. The chain uses TRBV10-3 and TRBJ2-1; 8 bases fit TRBD1. CDR3 length: 14 residues. The germline gives CDR1 ENHRY, CDR2 SYGVKD. The ends lost 4 bases at V and 5 bases at J; junction bases unmatched: 4. The DNA for the CDR3 is TGTGCCATCAGTGGCAGGGGGCCGGACAATGAGCAGTTCTTC. Its translation is CAISGRGPDNEQFF.

This chain links TRBV18 with TRBJ1-2; D unresolved. The CDR3 contains 12 residues. V lost 3 bases, J lost 6 bases, and 8 bases lay in between. The germline V gene has CDR1 KGHSH and CDR2 LQKENI. As DNA, the CDR3 is TGTGCCAGCTCACCGAGGGAGAATGGCTACACCTTC. Protein: CASSPRENGYTF.

This clonotype has at least ten counts. CDR3 sequence reads: CSARDQRRSYNSPLHF. DNA for the CDR3: TGCAGTGCTAGAGATCAACGCAGGTCCTATAATTCACCCCTCCACTTT. This rearrangement joins TRBV20-1 to TRBJ1-6; D gene unclear. The length of the CDR3 is 16 residues. CDR1 DFQATT and CDR2 SNEGSKA come from the germline V gene (reference sequence). V lost 0 bases, J lost 1 base, and 10 bases lay in between.

With respect to this clonotype: A read error may produce the germline difference seen at one junction end. The chain is built from TRBV25-1 and TRBJ2-3; D gene uncertain. The CDR3 loop spans 13 amino acids. Germline loops: CDR1 MGHDK, CDR2 SYGVNS. The CDR3 sequence: CANSGKNTDTQYF. The CDR3 DNA follows: TGTGCCAACAGTGGAAAGAACACAGATACACAGTATTTT.

This clonotype was seen ten or more times. The rearrangement joins TRBV12-3 or TRBV12-4 to TRBJ2-1, with D hard to call. This CDR3 has 16 amino acids. V was shortened by 5 bases and J by 2 bases, with 16 bases between the two germline ends. The CDR3 region is CASSPHVYDPYNEQFF. Written as DNA, the CDR3 is TGTGCCAGCAGTCCCCACGTCTACGACCCCTACAATGAGCAGTTCTTC.

This clonotype showed up many times. This chain links TRBV7-9 with TRBJ2-7; a possible D gene is TRBD1 (6 bases). Germline V gene sequence: CDR1 SEHNR, CDR2 FQNEAQ (reference sequence). V was cut by 5 bases and J by 2 bases, with 10 bases left in between. This CDR3 has 13 amino acids. CDR3 protein: CASSRDTTYEQYF. The CDR3 DNA reads TGTGCCAGCAGCCGGGACACCACCTACGAGCAGTACTTC.

This clonotype was seen repeatedly, ten times or more. The rearrangement links TRBV3-1 to TRBJ2-1, with 9 bases matching TRBD1. Germline V lookup: CDR1 LGHDT, CDR2 YNNKEL (reference sequence). The CDR3 sequence is 18 residues long. V lost 0 bases, J lost 8 bases, and 14 bases stayed unmatched. The CDR3 sequence: CASSQDPTGTGRGYEQFF. The CDR3 region has the DNA TGTGCCAGCAGCCAAGACCCCACGGGGACAGGGAGGGGATATGAGCAGTTCTTC.

Ten or more counts support this clonotype. The CDR3 nucleotides read TGTGCCACCAGTGAAGAGCGGGGCACCTACAATGAGCAGTTCTTC. It is translated as CATSEERGTYNEQFF. The chain couples TRBV24-1 to TRBJ2-1; 7 positions match TRBD2. The CDR3 sequence is 15 residues long. Germline CDR1 is KGHDR and CDR2 is SFDVKD. Germline trimming cut 4 bases from V and 2 bases from J; bases unmatched to any gene: 4.